This T cell receptor (beta chain) appears in the sequencing data of a study of T cells in Graves' hyperthyroidism and ophthalmopathy. The overall study: Peripheral blood was obtained at initial diagnosis, preceding any treatment.

This CDR3 is 14 amino acids long. Deletions cut 3 bases from V and 3 bases from J, with 14 bases between. The germline gives CDR1 DFQATT, CDR2 SNEGSKA (reference sequence). The investigators amplified TCR beta CDR3 regions from RNA transcripts. Using the HTBI primer set, a first-round RT-PCR was run on the TCR CDR3. TCRdb analysed the multiplex PCR reads with MiXCR anew, one entry per CDR3 protein. Of about 840,000 distinct CDR3 sequences listed, over 35% are singletons. In its sample, this clonotype was seen many times. The study excluded patients with uncontrolled infection, other autoimmune disease, pregnancy or lactation. PBMCs were derived from around 10 ml fresh peripheral blood.

Sequencing was performed on blood. The chain uses TRBV20-1 and TRBJ1-2, with D unclear. The receptor was isolated from a man aged 18 to 29 with Graves' hyperthyroidism. The CDR3 sequence is CSARAAEIHYGYTF. Here the CDR3 DNA reads TGCAGTGCTAGGGCGGCAGAGATCCACTATGGCTACACCTTC.